This T cell receptor beta chain was sequenced in a study of T cell repertoires in cytomegalovirus infection. Comments on this clonotype: The target antigen is unknown.

The V gene's germline CDR1 is LGHNA and CDR2 YSLEER. The ends were cut back, 1 base at V and 4 bases at J, with 10 bases in the middle. The CDR3 covers 14 residues. TCRdb reprocessed the reads with MiXCR, giving one entry per CDR3 protein. This repertoire shows about 900,000 distinct CDR3 sequences, around 30% found once; its top ten account for over 12%. The TCR sequence derives from a human donor in good health (CMV status not recorded). Some clones in this sample may be carry-over from other donors' samples. The V and J genes are TRBV4-3 and TRBJ1-2; D ambiguous. The specimen was cultured CD8+ T cells from PBMCs, collected from culture after CMV antigen stimulation. CDR3 loop: CASSQVGNLYGYTF. The CDR3, as DNA: TGCGCCAGCAGCCAAGTGGGCAATCTCTATGGCTACACCTTC.